Below, 17 T cell receptor beta chains from the same sample are listed, as sequenced in a study of spatial heterogeneity in lung cancer. Using its own MiXCR run on the 5' RACE reads, TCRdb lists one record per CDR3 protein. The profile covers fewer than 6,500 distinct CDR3 sequences, with approximately 12% appearing a single time and approximately 16% taken by the ten largest. Time point: sample taken at primary tumor resection. Sequencing of whole RNA from tumor, nontumor lung or frozen PBMC involved no sorting. This specimen consisted of normal lung tissue next to the tumor, obtained at surgery. These receptors were collected from a male donor with early-stage non-small cell lung cancer.

This clonotype was seen more than once but under ten times. Here the CDR3 reads CASSPGRVSGANVLTF. The DNA for the CDR3 is TGTGCCAGCAGCCCAGGGAGAGTTTCAGGGGCCAACGTCCTGACTTTC. The chain uses TRBV9 and TRBJ2-6; D is tentatively TRBD1 or TRBD2 (5 bases each). The CDR3 is 16 amino acids. Trimming stripped 4 bases from V and 4 bases from J, with 15 bases between. Germline values: CDR1 SGDLS, CDR2 YYNGEE.

This clonotype was counted at least ten times. J is TRBJ2-7 and V is TRBV6-5; a possible D gene is TRBD1 (5 bases). Per the germline V gene, CDR1 is MNHEY and CDR2 is SVGAGI. This CDR3 contains 15 residues. V lost 2 bases, J lost 6 bases, and 17 bases lay in between. Written as DNA, the CDR3 is TGTGCCAGCAGTTACGCTTCAACAGGCCTCCGCGAGCAGTACTTC. This translates into CASSYASTGLREQYF.

This clonotype has a count of ten or more. The chain carries TRBV7-8 and TRBJ2-5; 10 bases agree with TRBD1. The V and J ends lost 3 bases and 5 bases, in that order; junction bases with no gene match: 0. The CDR3 sequence is 13 residues long. Germline-derived CDR1 and CDR2 are SGHVS and FQNEAQ. CDR3 region: CASSLGQGETQYF. DNA of the CDR3: TGTGCCAGCAGCTTGGGACAGGGGGAGACCCAGTACTTC. The full variable domain, rest sourced from reference TRBV7-8 and TRBJ2-5, is GAGVSQSPRYKVAKRGQDVALRCDPISGHVSLFWYQQALGQGPEFLTYFQNEAQLDKSGLPSDRFFAERPEGSVSTLKIQRTQQEDSAVYLCASSLGQGETQYFGPGTRLLVL.

By share of the sample, this clonotype is medium-sized. V and J are TRBV6-2 or TRBV6-3 and TRBJ2-4, with D possibly being TRBD1 (6 bases). From germline, CDR1 is MNHEY and CDR2 SVGEGT. The CDR3 sequence is 14 residues long. V lost 6 bases and J 6 bases, leaving 15 bases between the germline ends. The CDR3 nucleotides are TGTGCCAGCAGACCTCCCGGGGACATAAACATTCAGTACTTC. Encoded protein: CASRPPGDINIQYF.

In its sample, this clonotype ranks as medium-sized. J is TRBJ1-3 and V is TRBV20-1; 7 bases map to TRBD1. This CDR3 region has 16 residues. V dropped 3 bases and J dropped 6; count of bases not matched to a gene: 14. Germline assignment: CDR1 DFQATT and CDR2 SNEGSKA (reference sequence). DNA for the CDR3: TGCAGTGCTAGCATAAGGACAGGAACGGACGAAAACACCATATATTTT. Translating it yields CSASIRTGTDENTIYF.

This clonotype is classed as medium-sized. The chain recombines TRBV27 with TRBJ1-1; D uncertain. The germline V gene has CDR1 MNHEY and CDR2 SMNVEV (reference sequence). The CDR3 consists of 14 residues. V was shortened by 1 base and J by 5 bases, with 11 bases between the two germline ends. The CDR3 nucleotides are TGTGCCAGCAGTTTATTAGAGAGAAAGACTGAAGCTTTCTTT. It codes for CASSLLERKTEAFF.

This clonotype was found a few times. This rearrangement joins TRBV10-3 to TRBJ2-3, with D possibly being TRBD1 (8 bases). In germline, CDR1 is ENHRY, CDR2 SYGVKD. With 7 bases removed from V and 0 bases from J, the gap between germline ends came to 17 bases. The CDR3 spans 16 residues. The CDR3 DNA is TGTGCCATCACCCCCGGACAGGGAGGGAGCACAGATACGCAGTATTTT. Translated: CAITPGQGGSTDTQYF.

This clonotype is termed medium-sized. The chain combines TRBV2 with TRBJ1-1; 12 positions agree with TRBD1. V was pared by 6 bases and J by 1 base, with 0 bases of the junction left unmatched. Germline V gene sequence: CDR1 SNHLY, CDR2 FYNNEI. This CDR3 has 14 amino acids. CDR3 nucleotides: TGTGCCAGCAGGGGACAGGGGGCGAACACTGAAGCTTTCTTT. This sequence encodes CASRGQGANTEAFF.

V and J are TRBV5-1 and TRBJ2-5, with 8 bases aligning to TRBD1. Germline V gene data show CDR1 as SGHRS and CDR2 as YFSETQ. After removal of 1 base from V and 4 bases from J, the junction contained 3 bases not matched to a gene. The CDR3 consists of 14 residues. DNA for the CDR3: TGCGCCAGCAGCTTGAACACAGGGGGAGAGACCCAGTACTTC. This codes for CASSLNTGGETQYF.

This clonotype appeared many times. The chain recombines TRBV3-1 with TRBJ1-2; D gene uncertain. The V gene lost 4 bases and the J gene lost 2 bases, with 5 bases spanning the gap. Germline V lookup: CDR1 LGHDT, CDR2 YNNKEL (reference sequence). The CDR3 has 12 amino acids. The CDR3, as DNA: TGTGCCAGCAGCCGCGAAAACTATGGCTACACCTTC. This sequence encodes CASSRENYGYTF. Variable domain in full (rest from reference TRBV3-1 and TRBJ1-2): DTAVSQTPKYLVTQMGNDKSIKCEQNLGHDTMYWYKQDSKKFLKIMFSYNNKELIINETVPNRFSPKSPDKAHLNLHINSLELGDSAVYFCASSRENYGYTFGSGTRLTVV.

The V call is TRBV15, the J call TRBJ1-2, with 7 bases matching TRBD1. CDR1 is LNHNV, CDR2 YYDKDF, per germline (reference sequence). With V trimmed by 5 bases and J by 3 bases, 9 bases remained unmatched. CDR3 length equals 15 residues. The CDR3 coding sequence is TGTGCCACCAGCGGAACAGGGACAGCGGACTATGGCTACACCTTC. Translating gives CATSGTGTADYGYTF.

By share of the sample, this clonotype is medium-sized. The chain combines TRBV9 with TRBJ2-3, with 13 bases fitting TRBD2. The trim removed 4 bases at V and 4 bases at J, leaving 6 bases unmatched. CDR1 is SGDLS, CDR2 YYNGEE, per germline. The CDR3 sequence is 16 residues long. The CDR3, as DNA: TGTGCCAGCAGCACTAGCGGGAGGGCCAGTGCAGATACGCAGTATTTT. Protein sequence: CASSTSGRASADTQYF.

This clonotype has ten or more counts. The CDR3 protein is CASRYRGISNEKLFF. The DNA of the CDR3 is TGTGCCAGCCGGTACAGGGGGATCTCTAATGAAAAACTGTTTTTT. The gene calls are TRBV28 and TRBJ1-4; 8 bases match TRBD1. The CDR3 has 15 residues. Germline-derived CDR1 and CDR2 are MDHEN and SYDVKM. V was pared by 8 bases and J by 3 bases, with 8 bases of the junction left unmatched.

CDR3 in DNA: TGTGCCATCAGTGAGGAGGATACGCAGTATTTT. This translates into CAISEEDTQYF. The chain links TRBV10-3 to TRBJ2-3; no firm D call. Germline assignment: CDR1 ENHRY and CDR2 SYGVKD. This CDR3 comprises 11 residues. Trimming cost V 2 bases and J 6 bases, with 3 bases left between them.

In this sample, this clonotype is medium-sized. The CDR3 DNA follows: TGTGCCAGCAGACGGACAGGAGGCAATGAGCAGTTCTTC. As protein: CASRRTGGNEQFF. This chain uses TRBV6-5 with TRBJ2-1; 7 bases map to TRBD1. Unmatched junction bases numbered 5, after V lost 6 bases and J lost 6 bases. CDR1 MNHEY and CDR2 SVGAGI come from the germline V gene. This CDR3 region has 13 residues.

This clonotype came up many times. The chain links TRBV6-2 or TRBV6-3 to TRBJ2-7; 7 nucleotides align to TRBD1. This CDR3 is 14 amino acids long. Unmatched junction bases numbered 7, after V lost 5 bases and J lost 3 bases. CDR1 is MNHEY and CDR2 is SVGEGT in the germline V gene. CDR3 in DNA: TGTGCCAGCAGTCCACAGGGGCCTAACTACGAGCAGTACTTC. Translated, it gives CASSPQGPNYEQYF.

This clonotype was seen at least ten times. The chain uses TRBV6-1 and TRBJ1-5; D is unclear. CDR3 size: 14 residues. V gave up 8 bases and J gave up 1 base, with 12 bases separating them. CDR1 MNHNS and CDR2 SASEGT come from the germline V gene. The CDR3 loop is CASVAVASNQPQHF. CDR3 coding DNA: TGTGCCAGCGTGGCGGTGGCGAGCAATCAGCCCCAGCATTTT.